This TCR beta chain was sequenced in a study of T cell responses to AZD1222 COVID-19 vaccine (dated by TCRdb to the early 2020s). Notes on the research overall: AZD1222 recipients given second doses at about 4 weeks or at about 12 weeks were pooled, since spike-specific TCR depth and breadth were not found to differ between the two schedules. TCR sequencing covered about 230 trial participants: some 210 given two doses of AZD1222 and 26 given two doses of MenACWY control vaccine. Trial participants were enrolled by age into subgroups of 18-55, 56-69 and 70-plus years, and approximately 150, 30 and 60 TCR-sequenced participants, respectively, were included in these subgroups.

In regard to this clone: The antigen it binds to is not known. No qualities accompany the bases; no much larger clone lies one base away.

The paper as a whole reports these results and caveats: Participants were mostly white British, with more females than males. The authors suggested clonal diversity may have been underestimated. After two AZD1222 doses, spike-specific TCR breadth and depth were significantly higher than at day 0 and than in MenACWY recipients. CD4 TCRs associated with the vaccine covered the entire spike protein, and the dominant responses were in regions 160-218 and 743-854. Because no day 14 peak-response samples were available, the repertoires could be characterized only after the peak T cell response. Reportedly, almost half of the unique spike-specific TCRs recognized epitopes lying outside the regions that are mutated in the B.1.351 and B.1.1.7 variants. Only five to seven AZD1222 recipients were SARS-CoV-2 seropositive at baseline, limiting conclusions about previously exposed vaccinees. In the small 56-69-year group, the increase in depth fell short of significance, most likely because of low power.

The V end loses 5 bases and the J end loses 4 bases, and a stretch of 11 bases separates them. In the germline V gene, CDR1 corresponds to SGHAT and CDR2 to FQNNGV. The CDR3, cysteine through phenylalanine, is 13 amino acids long. The only DNA kept is the CDR3, 39 bases in frame from the first base. The CDR3 regions of human TCRbeta chains were analyzed by immunosequencing. Per the source publication's procedure: Repertoire TCRs were checked for matches against a reference library of SARS-CoV-2-specific TCRs that had been generated using the MIRA antigen-specificity platform. Breadth was defined as the fraction of unique TCRs that were SARS-CoV-2-associated. Depth was defined as the fraction of total T cells that were SARS-CoV-2-associated. Using the MIRA data, each spike-specific TCR was mapped to the spike region that the TCR reacts to and placed in a CD4 or CD8 class. Log10-transformed breadth and depth values were compared by one-way ANOVA with Sidak's multiple comparisons tests. TCRdb's version of the immuneACCESS table is confined to in-frame rearrangements and falls short of the full clone set. An unresolved V gene accounts for under half of the shortfall where checked; the remainder is of unknown origin. That table gives V, J and clone size, and the DNA gave D and trimming. The sample table records about 120,000 clones; around 84% of these occur just once. 6.5% to 9.5% of the sample comes from the top ten.

Sample time point, as interpreted from the label and publication: baseline before first vaccination. Vaccinee samples were obtained from the UK trials COV001 and COV002, which included a single-blind randomized controlled phase 2/3 trial of AZD1222 (ChAdOx1 nCoV-19) in healthy adults. For TCRbeta chain sequencing, PBMC samples from trial participants were taken at day 0 and at day 28 after the second dose. This TCR came from an adult in good health. The V and J segments used are TRBV11-2 and TRBJ1-2; the D segment could be TRBD1, given 5 matching bases. Sequences were derived from peripheral blood, sampled on day 0 of AZD1222 vaccination. The bases read TGTGCCAGCAGCCTCCGGGACCTCTATGGCTACACCTTC. Its product reads: CASSLRDLYGYTF.